Described below is a single T cell receptor (beta chain) sequence and its context. Its antigen is as yet unknown. Donors were systemically healthy Caucasian individuals from Russia aged about 6 to 95 years. Using a J-beta primer mix together with a sample-barcoded 5' primer, a second PCR was run for roughly 6 to 11 cycles. Using its own MiXCR run on the 5' RACE reads, TCRdb lists one record per CDR3 protein. The repertoire holds roughly 800,000 distinct CDR3 sequences, with roughly 64% as singletons. Trimming took 6 bases from V and 7 from J, leaving 15 bases between them. Germline CDR1 MNHEY, CDR2 SMNVEV (reference sequence). CDR3 length: 14 amino acids. The data were taken from a study of blood T cells in healthy people across ages. General study results and limits: Among long-lived donors, naive CD4+ cells were more numerous and diversity higher than in aged donors. PBMCs were not sorted, which prevented a conclusive comparison of naive versus antigen-experienced cells. Roughly linearly, TCR beta diversity per million T cells fell as age increased.

Sequenced material: blood. The TCR comes from a man aged 25 to 45 in good health. V gene TRBV27 combines with J gene TRBJ1-4; a weak D match, TRBD1 (5 bases). The CDR3 DNA sequence: TGTGCCAGCAGCCGAGGGGCCAATGGTGAAAAACTGTTTTTT. As protein: CASSRGANGEKLFF.